The present entry profiles one T cell receptor beta chain with its context. Its specificity is not known. This sample stems from a study of T cell responses to AZD1222 COVID-19 vaccine. Using immunoSEQ multiplex PCR, the repertoire was profiled, and TCRdb retains in-frame clones only, with some absent. The sample consists of around 140,000 clones, 93% of them appearing once. Study-wide results and caveats: Donors skewed white British and female; clonal diversity was possibly underestimated. The study sampled repertoires only after the peak T cell response. Regions 160-218 and 743-854 held dominance among vaccine-associated CD4 TCRs, which spanned spike. Baseline serostatus was positive in only a handful of AZD1222 recipients.

CDR1 is SGHAT, CDR2 FQNNGV, per germline. This CDR3 region has 14 residues. With 3 bases clipped from V and 8 bases from J, the junction kept 7 bases outside the gene matches. The gene calls are TRBV11-2 and TRBJ2-1, with 7 bases that match TRBD2. The starting material was peripheral blood, obtained after recovery from COVID-19. The clonotype comes from an adult who had recovered from COVID-19. The chain's CDR3 is CASSFSGARDEQFF. CDR3 DNA: TGTGCCAGCAGCTTCAGCGGGGCTAGGGATGAGCAGTTCTTC.